This TCR beta chain was recorded in a study of T cells after posttransplantation cyclophosphamide. Regarding the study as a whole: Donor CD8+ memory clones often dominated recipient blood repertoires at later times. Skin or GI-infiltrating T cells shared few TRB sequences with blood. Recipient CMV seropositivity and CMV reactivation strongly tracked TRB clonality.

Assay: immunoSEQ multiplex PCR; the TCRdb copy retains only in-frame clones and omits some. The sample has 40,000 to 45,000 clones, none seen only once; the top ten hold about 2%. Peripheral blood was collected from the related graft donor on the marrow donation day. Note on this clone: The target antigen is unknown.

The V gene's germline CDR1 is SGHTA and CDR2 FQGNSA. V was cut by 0 bases and J by 4 bases, with 7 bases left in between. There are 14 residues in the CDR3. This TCR derives from a man aged 35 to 55 in good health, CMV-negative, and a related stem cell transplant donor. The chain links TRBV7-2 to TRBJ2-1; tentatively, D is TRBD1 (6 bases). Material for sequencing was PBMCs. The CDR3 loop reads CASSLAGAYNEQFF. CDR3 coding DNA: TGTGCCAGCAGCTTAGCGGGGGCGTACAATGAGCAGTTCTTC.